The 23 T cell receptor beta chains below were found in one sample sequenced in a study of T cells in Graves' hyperthyroidism and ophthalmopathy. RNA transcripts yielded amplified TCR beta CDR3 regions. HTBI primers were used for first-round RT-PCR of the TCR CDR3. TCRdb analysed the multiplex PCR reads with MiXCR anew, one entry per CDR3 protein. The data show about half a million distinct CDR3 sequences, less than 25% seen once. The sequencing sample was made of blood. The receptor set was obtained from a man between 18 and 29 years old with Graves' hyperthyroidism.

This clonotype appeared once. V is TRBV6-5 and J is TRBJ2-7, with 7 nucleotides matching TRBD1. The CDR3 consists of 14 residues. Germline trimming cut 4 bases from V and 2 bases from J; bases unmatched to any gene: 5. Germline CDR1 reads MNHEY; CDR2 reads SVGAGI. The DNA of the CDR3 is TGTGCCAGCAGTTTTCCCGGGACAGCCTACGAGCAGTACTTC. Translation: CASSFPGTAYEQYF.

This clonotype appeared many times. The gene calls are TRBV27 and TRBJ1-2, with TRBD1 matching over 11 bases. V dropped 6 bases and J dropped 3; count of bases not matched to a gene: 6. Germline-derived CDR1 and CDR2 are MNHEY and SMNVEV (reference sequence). This CDR3 is 15 amino acids long. CDR3: CASSSWTGGYYGYTF. CDR3 nucleotides: TGTGCCAGCAGCTCTTGGACAGGGGGCTACTATGGCTACACCTTC.

This clonotype occurred a few times. The chain joins TRBV6-1 to TRBJ1-5; 9 bases map to TRBD1. J gave up 1 base and V 5 bases, and 9 bases lay outside the gene matches. The CDR3 loop spans 17 amino acids. Germline assignment: CDR1 MNHNS and CDR2 SASEGT. CDR3 sequence: CASSQFYRGRSNQPQHF. The CDR3 DNA sequence: TGTGCCAGCAGTCAATTCTACAGGGGGCGAAGCAATCAGCCCCAGCATTTT.

The gene calls are TRBV5-1 and TRBJ2-7; TRBD1 agrees at 11 bases. Germline CDR1 is SGHRS and CDR2 is YFSETQ. V lost 2 bases to trimming and J lost 5 bases; unmatched junction nucleotides: 6. CDR3 length: 15 residues. Here the CDR3 reads CASSFGTGGGNEQYF. The CDR3 DNA reads as TGCGCCAGCAGCTTTGGGACAGGGGGTGGCAACGAGCAGTACTTC.

This clonotype occurred a few times. Possible read error: a much larger clone is one base away. This chain joins TRBV6-2 or TRBV6-3 and TRBJ1-5; D remains unclear. The CDR3 extends over 15 amino acids. Germline CDR1 is MNHEY and CDR2 is SVGEGT. Trimming pared 0 bases from V and 0 bases from J, leaving 6 bases between. CDR3 sequence reads: CASSYSVDSNQPQHF. CDR3 nucleotide sequence: TGTGCCAGCAGTTACTCCGTGGATAGCAATCAGCCCCAGCATTTT.

This clonotype was observed many times. This chain uses TRBV28 with TRBJ1-5, with unresolved D. Germline lookup yields CDR1 MDHEN and CDR2 SYDVKM. This CDR3 comprises 13 residues. With 1 base removed from V and 5 bases from J, the gap between germline ends came to 6 bases. DNA of the CDR3: TGTGCCAGCAGTTTATTGGGAGATCAGCCCCAGCATTTT. It specifies CASSLLGDQPQHF.

The sample holds many counts of this clonotype. This chain joins TRBV6-6 and TRBJ2-7; 7 bases line up with TRBD1. Germline loops: CDR1 MNHNY, CDR2 SVGAGI (reference sequence). The V and J ends lost 4 bases and 6 bases, in that order; junction bases with no gene match: 3. This CDR3 comprises 12 residues. DNA for the CDR3: TGTGCCAGCAGTTCACGGACAGGCGAGCAGTACTTC. Its translation is CASSSRTGEQYF.

At least ten counts were recorded for this clonotype. The V gene is TRBV6-1, the J gene TRBJ1-2; 7 bases fit TRBD1. J lost 8 bases, V lost 8 bases, and 17 bases had no gene match. The CDR3 contains 15 residues. Germline V gene sequence: CDR1 MNHNS, CDR2 SASEGT. The CDR3 DNA reads as TGTGCCAGCGCCGGCTTGTGGGGCAGGGGGGCCGGCTACACCTTC. It encodes CASAGLWGRGAGYTF.

As regards this clonotype: At one of its ends the junction is not consistent with the germline gene, which may arise from a read error. The V and J genes are TRBV4-1 and TRBJ2-5; D is possibly TRBD2 (5 bases). CDR1 and CDR2 (germline): MGHRA, YSYEKL. The CDR3 extends over 14 amino acids. The CDR3 protein is CAGSQADSSETQYF. For the CDR3, the DNA is TGCGCCGGCAGCCAAGCGGACTCGTCGGAGACCCAGTACTTC.

In its sample, this clonotype was seen a few times. The V call is TRBV6-1, the J call TRBJ1-2; no clear D gene. V dropped 0 bases and J dropped 8 bases, with 13 bases sitting between them. Germline loops: CDR1 MNHNS, CDR2 SASEGT. The CDR3 consists of 14 residues. CDR3 in amino acids: CASSEALEASGYTF. The CDR3 nucleotides are TGTGCCAGCAGTGAAGCCTTGGAGGCGAGCGGCTACACCTTC.

This clonotype occurred many times. The chain uses TRBV28 and TRBJ1-5; 10 bases fit TRBD1. Germline V gene lookup returns CDR1 MDHEN and CDR2 SYDVKM. The CDR3 runs 15 residues. V lost 3 bases, J lost 5 bases, and 4 bases stayed unmatched. The CDR3 reads CASSFGDRGYQPQHF. For the CDR3, the DNA is TGTGCCAGCAGTTTCGGGGACAGGGGATATCAGCCCCAGCATTTT.

Many counts were recorded for this clonotype. The junction differs from germline at one of its ends, possibly a read error. This chain joins TRBV6-1 and TRBJ1-2; a weak D match, TRBD1 (6 bases). The length of the CDR3 is 14 residues. From germline, CDR1 is MNHNS and CDR2 SASEGT. CDR3 in DNA: TGTGCCAGCAGAATGGGGCAGGGGAACTTTGGCTACACCTTC. Its translation is CASRMGQGNFGYTF.

At least ten counts were recorded for this clonotype. V gene TRBV7-9 combines with J gene TRBJ1-1; 10 bases are shared with TRBD1. Germline loops: CDR1 SEHNR, CDR2 FQNEAQ (reference sequence). J lost 7 bases, V lost 0 bases, and 2 bases had no gene match. The CDR3 is made up of 14 amino acids. The CDR3 here is CASSLAGTGVEAFF. CDR3 nucleotides: TGTGCCAGCAGCTTAGCGGGGACAGGGGTTGAAGCTTTCTTT. Full variable domain (missing parts from reference TRBV7-9 and TRBJ1-1): DTGVSQNPRHKITKRGQNVTFRCDPISEHNRLYWYRQTLGQGPEFLTYFQNEAQLEKSRLLSDRFSAERPKGSFSTLEIQRTEQGDSAMYLCASSLAGTGVEAFFGQGTRLTVV.

As to this clonotype: With a much larger clone just one base away, this may be a read error. The rearrangement links TRBV19 to TRBJ1-2; the D is unclear. The germline V gene has CDR1 LNHDA and CDR2 SQIVND (reference sequence). The CDR3 contains 16 residues. The ends were cut back, 2 bases at V and 6 bases at J, with 19 bases in the middle. This CDR3 is CASSISVTAAQDGYTF. As DNA, the CDR3 is TGTGCCAGTAGTATATCAGTGACGGCAGCTCAAGATGGCTACACCTTC.

This clonotype was seen at least ten times. J is TRBJ2-2 and V is TRBV2, with a tentative D call TRBD1 (6 bases). The germline V gene has CDR1 SNHLY and CDR2 FYNNEI. The CDR3 extends over 17 amino acids. V lost 1 base, J lost 4 bases, and 16 bases lay in between. CDR3 DNA sequence: TGTGCCAGCAGTGAAGGTGGTGGACAGATCCGCACCGGGGAGCTGTTTTTT. Encoded protein: CASSEGGGQIRTGELFF.

This clonotype was detected ten times or more. The J gene is TRBJ1-2, the V gene TRBV28, with D possibly being TRBD1 (6 bases). Germline CDR1 is MDHEN and CDR2 is SYDVKM. V was trimmed by 6 bases and J by 6 bases, leaving 17 bases between them. CDR3 length equals 14 residues. The CDR3 sequence is CASRWGAERNGYTF. The CDR3 region has the DNA TGTGCCAGCAGATGGGGGGCGGAAAGGAATGGCTACACCTTC.

This clonotype was seen many times. V and J are TRBV30 and TRBJ1-3; the D is unclear. The CDR3 runs 14 residues. V was pared by 1 base and J by 4 bases, with 11 bases between. Germline CDR1 reads GTSNPN; CDR2 reads SVGIG (reference sequence). Written as DNA, the CDR3 is TGTGCCTGGAGTGGGCAGTACAGCGGAAACACCATATATTTT. This translates into CAWSGQYSGNTIYF.

The chain has TRBV25-1 and TRBJ2-7, with D possibly TRBD1 on 5 matching bases. In germline, CDR1 is MGHDK, CDR2 SYGVNS. V lost 3 bases and J 1 base, leaving 13 bases between the germline ends. The CDR3 extends over 15 amino acids. The CDR3 DNA is TGTGCCAGCAGTGACCAGGGATCGCCATCCTACGAGCAGTACTTC. Translation: CASSDQGSPSYEQYF.

This clonotype has only one observation. The CDR3 loop is CASSLGGPQGARGQPQHF. CDR3 coding DNA: TGTGCCAGCAGCTTAGGTGGGCCCCAGGGGGCGAGAGGTCAGCCCCAGCATTTT. The chain couples TRBV7-8 to TRBJ1-5; 8 bases are shared with TRBD1. Germline assignment: CDR1 SGHVS and CDR2 FQNEAQ. This CDR3 region has 18 residues. Trimming at V came to 1 base and at J to 6 bases, leaving 14 bases not matched to a gene.

There are many counts of this clonotype. This chain connects TRBV11-2 to TRBJ1-2; D perhaps matches TRBD1 (6 bases). V lost 3 bases and J lost 4, with 12 bases in between. This CDR3 is 14 amino acids long. CDR1 and CDR2 (germline): SGHAT, FQNNGV. In DNA form, the CDR3 reads TGTGCCAGCAGCTTGCACAGGGTCACCTATGGCTACACCTTC. Translated: CASSLHRVTYGYTF.

This clonotype was seen at least ten times. This chain connects TRBV28 to TRBJ2-7, with D unclear. CDR1 is MDHEN, CDR2 SYDVKM, per germline. Trimming removed 8 bases from V and 4 bases from J, with 12 bases in between. The CDR3 is 12 amino acids. The CDR3 nucleotides read TGTGCCAGCGTAAACGCTCGGTACGAGCAGTACTTC. Amino acid sequence: CASVNARYEQYF.

There are many counts of this clonotype. This chain connects TRBV19 to TRBJ2-7; D is perhaps TRBD1 or TRBD2 (5 bases each). CDR3 length: 14 residues. Germline CDR1 is LNHDA and CDR2 is SQIVND (reference sequence). Trimming removed 3 bases from V and 3 bases from J, with 12 bases in between. DNA for the CDR3: TGTGCCAGTAGTATTTTTCTGGGGGTCTACGAGCAGTACTTC. Translating gives CASSIFLGVYEQYF.

The V and J genes are TRBV4-1 and TRBJ1-1; D is undetermined. The ends were cut back, 4 bases at V and 5 bases at J, with 11 bases in the middle. CDR3 length: 13 amino acids. Germline assignment: CDR1 MGHRA and CDR2 YSYEKL. CDR3 region: CASSLMRGTEAFF. CDR3 coding DNA: TGCGCCAGCAGCCTGATGCGTGGAACTGAAGCTTTCTTT.